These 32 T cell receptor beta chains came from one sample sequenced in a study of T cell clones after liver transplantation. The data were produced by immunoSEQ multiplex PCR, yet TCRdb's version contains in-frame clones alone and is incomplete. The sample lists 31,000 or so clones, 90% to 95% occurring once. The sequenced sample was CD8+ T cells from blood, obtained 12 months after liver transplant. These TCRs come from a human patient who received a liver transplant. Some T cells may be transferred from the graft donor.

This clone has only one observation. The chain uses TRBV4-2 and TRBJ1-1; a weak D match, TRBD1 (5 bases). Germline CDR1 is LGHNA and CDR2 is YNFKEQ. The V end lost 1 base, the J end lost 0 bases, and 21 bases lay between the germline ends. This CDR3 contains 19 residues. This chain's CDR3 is CASSQVEVPTEFMNTEAFF. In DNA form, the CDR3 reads TGTGCCAGCAGCCAAGTGGAGGTCCCGACAGAATTCATGAACACTGAAGCTTTCTTT.

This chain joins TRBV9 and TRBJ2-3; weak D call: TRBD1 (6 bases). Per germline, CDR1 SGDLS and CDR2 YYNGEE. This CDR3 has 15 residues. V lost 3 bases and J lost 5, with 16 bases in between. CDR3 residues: CASSDGQLHRDTQYF. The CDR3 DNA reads TGTGCCAGCAGCGACGGACAGCTTCACCGAGATACGCAGTATTTT. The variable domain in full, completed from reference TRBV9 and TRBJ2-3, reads DSGVTQTPKHLITATGQRVTLRCSPRSGDLSVYWYQQSLDQGLQFLIQYYNGEERAKGNILERFSAQQFPDLHSELNLSSLELGDSALYFCASSDGQLHRDTQYFGPGTRLTVL.

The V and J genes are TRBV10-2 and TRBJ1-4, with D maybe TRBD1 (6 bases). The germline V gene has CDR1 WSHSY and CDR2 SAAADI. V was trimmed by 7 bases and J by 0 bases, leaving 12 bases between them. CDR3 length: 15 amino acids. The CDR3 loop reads CASNGGQATNEKLFF. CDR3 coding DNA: TGCGCCAGCAATGGGGGCCAGGCAACTAATGAAAAACTGTTTTTT.

The CDR3 sequence: CASSPFSDTQYF. CDR3 nucleotide sequence: TGTGCCAGCAGCCCGTTTTCAGATACGCAGTATTTT. The chain has TRBV4-2 and TRBJ2-3; D not resolved. CDR3 size: 12 residues. The germline V gene encodes CDR1 LGHNA and CDR2 YNFKEQ. Trimming took 4 bases from V and 4 from J, leaving 6 bases between them.

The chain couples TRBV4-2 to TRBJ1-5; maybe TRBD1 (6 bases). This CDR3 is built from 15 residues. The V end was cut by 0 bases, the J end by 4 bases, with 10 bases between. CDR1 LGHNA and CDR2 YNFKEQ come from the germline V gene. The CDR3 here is CASSQDRGSNQPQHF. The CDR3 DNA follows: TGTGCCAGCAGCCAAGACAGGGGCTCGAATCAGCCCCAGCATTTT.

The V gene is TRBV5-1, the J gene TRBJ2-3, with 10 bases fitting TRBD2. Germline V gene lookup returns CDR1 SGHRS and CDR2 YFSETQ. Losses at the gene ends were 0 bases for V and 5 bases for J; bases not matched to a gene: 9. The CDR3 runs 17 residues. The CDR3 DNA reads TGCGCCAGCAGCTTGGTCGCTAGCGGGAGAGTTGAAGATACGCAGTATTTT. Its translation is CASSLVASGRVEDTQYF.

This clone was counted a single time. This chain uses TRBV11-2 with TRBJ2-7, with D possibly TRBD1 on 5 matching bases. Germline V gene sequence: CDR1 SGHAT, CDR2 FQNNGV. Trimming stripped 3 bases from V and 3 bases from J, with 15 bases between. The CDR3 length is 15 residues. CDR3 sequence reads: CASSFRVSGIYEQYF. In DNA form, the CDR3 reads TGTGCCAGCAGCTTTCGGGTGTCAGGGATCTACGAGCAGTACTTC.

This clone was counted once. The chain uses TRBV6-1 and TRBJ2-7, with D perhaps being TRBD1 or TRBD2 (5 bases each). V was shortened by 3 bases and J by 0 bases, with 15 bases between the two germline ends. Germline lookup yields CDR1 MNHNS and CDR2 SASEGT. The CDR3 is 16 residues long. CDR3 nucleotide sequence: TGTGCCAGCAGTGAGACGGTGGGACCGAACTCCTACGAGCAGTACTTC. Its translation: CASSETVGPNSYEQYF.

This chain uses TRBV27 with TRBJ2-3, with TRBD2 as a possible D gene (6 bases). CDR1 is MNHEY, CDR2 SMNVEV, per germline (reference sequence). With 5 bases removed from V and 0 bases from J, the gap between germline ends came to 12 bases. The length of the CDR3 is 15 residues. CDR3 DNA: TGTGCCAGCAGTCCCCGGGACTCAAGCACAGATACGCAGTATTTT. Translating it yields CASSPRDSSTDTQYF.

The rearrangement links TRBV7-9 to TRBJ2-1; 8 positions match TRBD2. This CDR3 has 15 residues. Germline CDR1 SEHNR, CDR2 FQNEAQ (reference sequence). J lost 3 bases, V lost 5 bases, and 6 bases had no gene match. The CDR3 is CASSHIAGIYNEQFF. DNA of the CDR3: TGTGCCAGCAGCCATATAGCGGGGATCTACAATGAGCAGTTCTTC. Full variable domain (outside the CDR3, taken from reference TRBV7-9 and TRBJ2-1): DTGVSQNPRHKITKRGQNVTFRCDPISEHNRLYWYRQTLGQGPEFLTYFQNEAQLEKSRLLSDRFSAERPKGSFSTLEIQRTEQGDSAMYLCASSHIAGIYNEQFFGPGTRLTVL.

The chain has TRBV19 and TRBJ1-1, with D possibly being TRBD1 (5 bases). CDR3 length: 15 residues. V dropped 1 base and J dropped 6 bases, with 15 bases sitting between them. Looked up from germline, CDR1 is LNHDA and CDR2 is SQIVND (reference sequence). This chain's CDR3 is CASSIGGTRAPEAFF. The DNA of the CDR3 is TGTGCCAGTAGTATAGGGGGGACGAGGGCCCCTGAAGCTTTCTTT.

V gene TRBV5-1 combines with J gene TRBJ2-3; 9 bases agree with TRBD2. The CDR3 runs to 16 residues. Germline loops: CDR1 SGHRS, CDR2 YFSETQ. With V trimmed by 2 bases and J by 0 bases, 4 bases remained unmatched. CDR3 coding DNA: TGCGCCAGCAGCTTCCGGACTAGCGCGAGCACAGATACGCAGTATTTT. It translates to CASSFRTSASTDTQYF. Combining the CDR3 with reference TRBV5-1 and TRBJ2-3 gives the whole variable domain KAGVTQTPRYLIKTRGQQVTLSCSPISGHRSVSWYQQTPGQGLQFLFEYFSETQRNKGNFPGRFSGRQFSNSRSEMNVSTLELGDSALYLCASSFRTSASTDTQYFGPGTRLTVL.

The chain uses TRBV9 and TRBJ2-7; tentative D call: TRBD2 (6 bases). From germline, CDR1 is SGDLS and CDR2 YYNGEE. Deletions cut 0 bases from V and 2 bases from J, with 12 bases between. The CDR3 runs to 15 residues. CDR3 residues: CASSVEGLSPYEQYF. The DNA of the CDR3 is TGTGCCAGCAGCGTAGAGGGACTCTCCCCCTACGAGCAGTACTTC.

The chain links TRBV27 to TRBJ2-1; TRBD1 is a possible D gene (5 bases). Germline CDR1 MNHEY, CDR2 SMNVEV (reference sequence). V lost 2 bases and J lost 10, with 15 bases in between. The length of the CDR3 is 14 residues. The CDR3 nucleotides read TGTGCCAGCAGTTTAGGCATAGTGGGGCGGGAGCAGTTCTTC. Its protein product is CASSLGIVGREQFF.

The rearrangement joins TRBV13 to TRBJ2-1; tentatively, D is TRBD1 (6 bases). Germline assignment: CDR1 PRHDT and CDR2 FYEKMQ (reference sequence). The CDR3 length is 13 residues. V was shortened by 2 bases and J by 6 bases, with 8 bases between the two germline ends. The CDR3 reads CASSLQDSNEQFF. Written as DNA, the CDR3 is TGTGCCAGCAGCTTACAGGACAGCAATGAGCAGTTCTTC.

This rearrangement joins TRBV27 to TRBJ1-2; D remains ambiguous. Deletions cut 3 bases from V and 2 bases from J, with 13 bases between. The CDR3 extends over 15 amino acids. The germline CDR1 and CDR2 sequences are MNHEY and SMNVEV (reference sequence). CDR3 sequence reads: CASSLTVLGNYGYTF. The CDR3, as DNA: TGTGCCAGCAGTTTGACGGTTCTAGGCAACTATGGCTACACCTTC.

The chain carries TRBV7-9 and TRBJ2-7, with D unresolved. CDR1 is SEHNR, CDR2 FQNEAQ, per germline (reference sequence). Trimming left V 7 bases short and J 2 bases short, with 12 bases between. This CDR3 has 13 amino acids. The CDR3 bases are TGTGCCAGCACTCCCACGGATACCTACGAGCAGTACTTC. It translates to CASTPTDTYEQYF.

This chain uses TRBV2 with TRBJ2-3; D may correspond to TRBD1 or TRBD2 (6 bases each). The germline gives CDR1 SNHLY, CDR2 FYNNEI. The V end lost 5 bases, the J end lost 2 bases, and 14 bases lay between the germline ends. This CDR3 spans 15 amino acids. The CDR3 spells CASSQGTPYTDTQYF. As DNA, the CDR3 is TGTGCCAGCAGTCAGGGGACTCCATACACAGATACGCAGTATTTT.

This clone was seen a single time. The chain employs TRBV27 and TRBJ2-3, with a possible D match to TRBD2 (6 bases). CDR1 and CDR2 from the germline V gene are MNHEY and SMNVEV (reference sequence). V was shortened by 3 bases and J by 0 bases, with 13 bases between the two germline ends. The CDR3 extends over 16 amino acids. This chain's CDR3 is CASSFSGVTSTDTQYF. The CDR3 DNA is TGTGCCAGCAGTTTTAGCGGCGTAACTAGCACAGATACGCAGTATTTT.

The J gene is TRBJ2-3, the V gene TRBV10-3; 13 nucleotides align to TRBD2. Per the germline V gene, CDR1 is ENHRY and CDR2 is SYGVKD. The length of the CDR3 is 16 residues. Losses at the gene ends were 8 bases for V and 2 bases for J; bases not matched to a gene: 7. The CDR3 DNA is TGTGCCATCCGCGGGACTAGCGGGACCTACACAGATACGCAGTATTTT. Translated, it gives CAIRGTSGTYTDTQYF.

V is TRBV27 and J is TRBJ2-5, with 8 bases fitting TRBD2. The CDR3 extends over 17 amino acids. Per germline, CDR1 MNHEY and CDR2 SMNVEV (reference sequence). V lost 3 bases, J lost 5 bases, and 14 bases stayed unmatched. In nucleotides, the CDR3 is TGTGCCAGCAGTTTTTTCCCCCCTGCGGGAGGTTGGGAGACCCAGTACTTC. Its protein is CASSFFPPAGGWETQYF.

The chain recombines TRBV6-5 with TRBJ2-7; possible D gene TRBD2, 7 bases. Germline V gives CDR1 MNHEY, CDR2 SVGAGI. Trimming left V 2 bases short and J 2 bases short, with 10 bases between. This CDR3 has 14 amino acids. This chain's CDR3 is CASSYGRGPYEQYF. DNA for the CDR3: TGTGCCAGCAGTTACGGGCGGGGGCCCTACGAGCAGTACTTC.

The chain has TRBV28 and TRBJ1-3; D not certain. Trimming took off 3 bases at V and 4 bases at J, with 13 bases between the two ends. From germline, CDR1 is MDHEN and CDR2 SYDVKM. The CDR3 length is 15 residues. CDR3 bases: TGTGCCAGCAGTTTCCCCGCAGCAACCGGAAACACCATATATTTT. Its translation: CASSFPAATGNTIYF.

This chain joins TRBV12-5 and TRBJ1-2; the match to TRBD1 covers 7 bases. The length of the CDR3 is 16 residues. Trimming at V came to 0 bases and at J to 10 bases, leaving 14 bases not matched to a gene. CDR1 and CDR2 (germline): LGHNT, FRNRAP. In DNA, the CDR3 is TGTGCTAGTGGTTTGGTAGGGGGACAGATATGGGCTGCCTACACCTTC. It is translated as CASGLVGGQIWAAYTF.

The chain's CDR3 is CASSLAGPYEQYF. As DNA, the CDR3 is TGTGCCAGCAGCTTGGCCGGTCCCTACGAGCAGTACTTC. The V gene is TRBV5-6, the J gene TRBJ2-7; D gene ambiguous. This CDR3 contains 13 residues. The V and J ends lost 0 bases and 2 bases respectively, with 6 bases between them. The germline V gene encodes CDR1 SGHDT and CDR2 YYEEEE.

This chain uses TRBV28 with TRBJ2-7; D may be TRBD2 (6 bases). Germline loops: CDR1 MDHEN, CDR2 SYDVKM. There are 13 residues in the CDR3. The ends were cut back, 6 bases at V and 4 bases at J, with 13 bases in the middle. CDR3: CASRSNGGYEQYF. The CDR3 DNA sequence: TGTGCCAGCAGGTCAAACGGAGGGTACGAGCAGTACTTC.

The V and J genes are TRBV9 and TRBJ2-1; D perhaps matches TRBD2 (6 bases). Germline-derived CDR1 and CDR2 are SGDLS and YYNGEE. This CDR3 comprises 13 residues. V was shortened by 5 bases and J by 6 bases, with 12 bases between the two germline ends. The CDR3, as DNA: TGTGCCAGCAGTTTCGGGAGTTCCAATGAGCAGTTCTTC. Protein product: CASSFGSSNEQFF. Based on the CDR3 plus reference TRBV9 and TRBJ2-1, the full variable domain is DSGVTQTPKHLITATGQRVTLRCSPRSGDLSVYWYQQSLDQGLQFLIQYYNGEERAKGNILERFSAQQFPDLHSELNLSSLELGDSALYFCASSFGSSNEQFFGPGTRLTVL.

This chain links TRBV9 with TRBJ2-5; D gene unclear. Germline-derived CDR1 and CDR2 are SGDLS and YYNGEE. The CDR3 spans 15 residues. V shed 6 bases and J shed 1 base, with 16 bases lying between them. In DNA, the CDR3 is TGTGCCAGCACCGATGGAGTCGACGGCCAAGAGACCCAGTACTTC. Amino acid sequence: CASTDGVDGQETQYF. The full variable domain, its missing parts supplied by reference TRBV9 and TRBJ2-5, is DSGVTQTPKHLITATGQRVTLRCSPRSGDLSVYWYQQSLDQGLQFLIQYYNGEERAKGNILERFSAQQFPDLHSELNLSSLELGDSALYFCASTDGVDGQETQYFGPGTRLLVL.

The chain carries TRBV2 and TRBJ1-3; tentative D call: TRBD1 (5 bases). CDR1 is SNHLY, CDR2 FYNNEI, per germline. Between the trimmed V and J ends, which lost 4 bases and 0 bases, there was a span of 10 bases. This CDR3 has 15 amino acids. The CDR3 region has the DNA TGTGCCAGCAGTGGGGACCGAACCTCTGGAAACACCATATATTTT. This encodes CASSGDRTSGNTIYF.

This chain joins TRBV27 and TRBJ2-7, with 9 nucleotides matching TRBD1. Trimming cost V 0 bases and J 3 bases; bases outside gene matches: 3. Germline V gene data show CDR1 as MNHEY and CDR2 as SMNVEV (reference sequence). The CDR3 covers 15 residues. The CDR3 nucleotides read TGTGCCAGCAGTTTATCGGGGGGACAGGGCTACGAGCAGTACTTC. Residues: CASSLSGGQGYEQYF.

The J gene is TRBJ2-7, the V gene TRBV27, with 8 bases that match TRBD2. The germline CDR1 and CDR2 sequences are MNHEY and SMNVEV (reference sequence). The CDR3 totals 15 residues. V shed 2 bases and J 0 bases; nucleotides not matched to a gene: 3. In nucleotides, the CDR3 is TGTGCCAGCAGTTTAGAGGGGACTAGCTCCTACGAGCAGTACTTC. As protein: CASSLEGTSSYEQYF.

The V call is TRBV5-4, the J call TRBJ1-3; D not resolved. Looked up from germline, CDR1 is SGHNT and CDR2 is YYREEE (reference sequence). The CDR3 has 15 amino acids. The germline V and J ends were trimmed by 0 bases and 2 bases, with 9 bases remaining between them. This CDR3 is CASSLVPSAGNTIYF. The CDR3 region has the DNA TGTGCCAGCAGCTTGGTGCCCAGCGCTGGAAACACCATATATTTT.